The 19 T cell receptor beta chains listed next were all sequenced from one sample in a study of blood T cells in healthy people across ages. Next came a second PCR, run for about 7 to 11 cycles, which used a sample-barcoded 5' primer along with a J-beta primer mix. TCRdb independently ran MiXCR on the 5' RACE reads; one entry per CDR3 protein. The table records hundreds of thousands of distinct CDR3 sequences, roughly 50% of them present only once. Sequenced: blood. The receptor set was obtained from a woman aged 55-70 years in good health.

This clonotype was observed a handful of times. V usage is TRBV11-3 and J usage is TRBJ2-1; 14 nucleotides match TRBD2. CDR1 is SGHNT and CDR2 is YENEEA in the germline V gene. J lost 6 bases, V lost 5 bases, and 12 bases had no gene match. The CDR3 has 18 amino acids. Here the CDR3 reads CASSPGTSGSLGGNEQFF. For the CDR3, the DNA is TGTGCCAGCAGCCCCGGGACTAGCGGGAGTTTGGGGGGCAATGAGCAGTTCTTC.

The chain combines TRBV30 with TRBJ2-6; either TRBD1 or TRBD2 may supply D (6 bases each). V was cut by 0 bases and J by 5 bases, with 11 bases left in between. The germline V gene has CDR1 GTSNPN and CDR2 SVGIG (reference sequence). The CDR3 is 15 residues long. The CDR3 DNA reads TGTGCCTGGAGTGTAAGGGGGGTGTGGGCCAACGTCCTGACTTTC. Its protein is CAWSVRGVWANVLTF.

There are a few counts of this clonotype. This sequence joins TRBV7-9 and TRBJ1-2; the D gene is possibly TRBD1 (6 bases). The CDR3 spans 11 residues. Deletions cut 6 bases from V and 8 bases from J, with 10 bases between. Germline V gives CDR1 SEHNR, CDR2 FQNEAQ (reference sequence). The CDR3 sequence is CASSSRGGYTF. CDR3 nucleotides: TGTGCCAGCAGTTCCAGGGGCGGCTACACCTTC. The whole variable domain, remainder taken from reference TRBV7-9 and TRBJ1-2, is DTGVSQNPRHKITKRGQNVTFRCDPISEHNRLYWYRQTLGQGPEFLTYFQNEAQLEKSRLLSDRFSAERPKGSFSTLEIQRTEQGDSAMYLCASSSRGGYTFGSGTRLTVV.

This rearrangement joins TRBV27 to TRBJ2-5; weak D call: TRBD2 (5 bases). Trimming stripped 2 bases from V and 5 bases from J, with 12 bases between. This CDR3 contains 14 residues. Germline values: CDR1 MNHEY, CDR2 SMNVEV (reference sequence). For the CDR3, the DNA is TGTGCCAGCAGTTTAAGGAGTCGGGGTGAGACCCAGTACTTC. Its protein product is CASSLRSRGETQYF.

J is TRBJ2-1 and V is TRBV20-1; 10 nucleotides line up with TRBD1. Germline CDR1 and CDR2: DFQATT and SNEGSKA (reference sequence). Unmatched junction bases numbered 8, after V lost 4 bases and J lost 8 bases. This CDR3 region has 14 residues. Here the CDR3 reads CSAKPGQGYDEQFF. CDR3 DNA: TGCAGTGCTAAACCGGGACAGGGGTACGATGAGCAGTTCTTC.

This clonotype has a handful of counts. This sequence joins TRBV3-1 and TRBJ2-7; no firm D call. V lost 0 bases to trimming and J lost 4 bases, with 7 bases between them. Per the germline V gene, CDR1 is LGHDT and CDR2 is YNNKEL (reference sequence). The CDR3 has 13 residues. CDR3 sequence (DNA): TGTGCCAGCAGCCAAGATTGGCTATACGAGCAGTACTTC. Translation gives CASSQDWLYEQYF.

A few counts support this clonotype. The chain uses TRBV11-2 and TRBJ2-5, with 7 bases matching TRBD2. The CDR3 contains 16 residues. Germline V CDR1 and CDR2: SGHAT, FQNNGV. Germline trimming cut 3 bases from V and 1 base from J; bases unmatched to any gene: 8. The CDR3 DNA sequence: TGTGCCAGCAGCTTGGGCCCCGCGGGAGCCCAAGAGACCCAGTACTTC. This translates into CASSLGPAGAQETQYF.

The DNA for the CDR3 is TGCGCCAGCAGCCTAGGGGCGCACGGGGGCTACACCTTC. Its translation: CASSLGAHGGYTF. The gene calls are TRBV4-1 and TRBJ1-2; TRBD1 is a possible D gene (5 bases). From germline, CDR1 is MGHRA and CDR2 YSYEKL. With 4 bases removed from V and 8 bases from J, the gap between germline ends came to 14 bases. The CDR3 runs to 13 residues.

V and J are TRBV24-1 and TRBJ2-1, with 7 nucleotides matching TRBD1. V gave up 9 bases and J gave up 5 bases; unmatched junction bases: 6. Germline V gives CDR1 KGHDR, CDR2 SFDVKD. The CDR3 spans 13 residues. CDR3 sequence: CATGDRQHNEQFF. DNA of the CDR3: TGTGCCACCGGGGACAGACAGCACAATGAGCAGTTCTTC.

The V call is TRBV5-4, the J call TRBJ1-6, with no clear D. The CDR3 is 14 residues long. CDR1 and CDR2 from the germline V gene are SGHNT and YYREEE (reference sequence). Trimming cost V 0 bases and J 10 bases, with 11 bases left between them. The chain's CDR3 is CASSLGHLGSPLHF. The CDR3 nucleotides are TGTGCCAGCAGCTTGGGGCACCTAGGATCACCCCTCCACTTT.

The rearrangement uses TRBV11-3 and TRBJ2-7, with TRBD1 matching 12 bases. CDR1 is SGHNT, CDR2 YENEEA, per germline. The CDR3 totals 15 residues. V was pared by 5 bases and J by 7 bases, with 9 bases of the junction left unmatched. In DNA form, the CDR3 reads TGTGCCAGCAGCCCACCGGGACAGGGGGCGGGAGAGCAGTACTTC. This encodes CASSPPGQGAGEQYF. Based on the CDR3 plus reference TRBV11-3 and TRBJ2-7, the full variable domain is EAGVVQSPRYKIIEKKQPVAFWCNPISGHNTLYWYLQNLGQGPELLIRYENEEAVDDSQLPKDRFSAERLKGVDSTLKIQPAELGDSAVYLCASSPPGQGAGEQYFGPGTRLTVT.

The chain links TRBV5-1 to TRBJ2-7, with TRBD2 matching over 8 bases. CDR1 is SGHRS and CDR2 is YFSETQ in the germline V gene. The trim removed 0 bases at V and 2 bases at J, leaving 4 bases unmatched. The CDR3 runs to 15 residues. The CDR3 is CASSLASGRPYEQYF. The CDR3 DNA reads as TGCGCCAGCAGCTTGGCCAGCGGGAGACCCTACGAGCAGTACTTC. Drawing the rest from reference TRBV5-1 and TRBJ2-7, the complete variable domain is KAGVTQTPRYLIKTRGQQVTLSCSPISGHRSVSWYQQTPGQGLQFLFEYFSETQRNKGNFPGRFSGRQFSNSRSEMNVSTLELGDSALYLCASSLASGRPYEQYFGPGTRLTVT.

This clonotype occurred a few times. The rearrangement uses TRBV14 and TRBJ2-7; 10 bases line up with TRBD2. Per the germline V gene, CDR1 is SGHDN and CDR2 is FVKESK. This CDR3 contains 15 residues. Trimming cost V 4 bases and J 9 bases; bases outside gene matches: 12. Here the CDR3 reads CASSRLAGDARVQYF. CDR3 DNA: TGTGCCAGCAGCCGTCTAGCGGGAGATGCTAGAGTGCAGTACTTC.

The V call is TRBV6-1, the J call TRBJ1-6; D ambiguous. V shed 2 bases and J shed 7 bases, with 9 bases lying between them. The CDR3 runs to 14 residues. CDR1 and CDR2 from the germline V gene are MNHNS and SASEGT. For the CDR3, the DNA is TGTGCCAGCAGTGAAAAGGGTCTGAATTCACCCCTCCACTTT. It translates to CASSEKGLNSPLHF.

This clonotype was recorded only once. The chain is built from TRBV20-1 and TRBJ2-7, with D maybe TRBD1 (6 bases). CDR3 length: 12 residues. Germline CDR1 and CDR2: DFQATT and SNEGSKA (reference sequence). Trimming pared 3 bases from V and 6 bases from J, leaving 12 bases between. The CDR3 bases are TGCAGTGCTAGCGGGACAACCTCCGAGCAGTACTTC. This codes for CSASGTTSEQYF.

In this sample, this clonotype turned up many times. The chain is built from TRBV28 and TRBJ2-5; D gene ambiguous. The CDR3 loop spans 13 amino acids. Germline V gene data show CDR1 as MDHEN and CDR2 as SYDVKM. Trimming shortened V by 1 base and J by 7 bases, and 10 bases separated the two germline ends. For the CDR3, the DNA is TGTGCCAGCAGTTTATCCGGCACGGGGACCCAGTACTTC. This gives the protein CASSLSGTGTQYF. The full variable domain, with the rest looked up from reference TRBV28 and TRBJ2-5, is DVKVTQSSRYLVKRTGEKVFLECVQDMDHENMFWYRQDPGLGLRLIYFSYDVKMKEKGDIPEGYSVSREKKERFSLILESASTNQTSMYLCASSLSGTGTQYFGPGTRLLVL.

Many counts were recorded for this clonotype. The chain combines TRBV29-1 with TRBJ2-7; 7 nucleotides agree with TRBD1. Looked up from germline, CDR1 is SQVTM and CDR2 is ANQGSEA. The length of the CDR3 is 12 residues. The V segment lost 2 bases and the J segment 5 bases; nucleotides outside the gene matches: 3. This CDR3 reads CSVERDRDEQYF. CDR3 sequence (DNA): TGCAGCGTTGAAAGGGACAGAGACGAGCAGTACTTC.

This sequence joins TRBV29-1 and TRBJ1-4; no reliable D call. The CDR3 extends over 13 amino acids. V was pared by 5 bases and J by 8 bases, with 15 bases between. Germline assignment: CDR1 SQVTM and CDR2 ANQGSEA. The CDR3 loop is CSVLSPLQEKLFF. In DNA form, the CDR3 reads TGCAGCGTTTTGTCCCCACTTCAGGAAAAACTGTTTTTT.

The CDR3 sequence: CASSFGTPLHF. The CDR3 DNA follows: TGTGCCAGCAGCTTTGGGACACCCCTCCACTTT. The chain employs TRBV5-8 and TRBJ1-6; D gene uncertain. The germline V gene encodes CDR1 SGHTS and CDR2 YDEGEE. V was cut by 2 bases and J by 11 bases, with 5 bases left in between. This CDR3 is built from 11 residues.